This T cell receptor beta chain was recorded in a study of cytomegalovirus exposure and HLA in healthy donors (dated by TCRdb to the late 2010s). Study-level background: An earlier analysis of several hundred of the donors reported about 300 Gb of sequence data and roughly 120 million unique TCR beta sequences obtained from 150 million to 200 million T cells. To predict cytomegalovirus infection status, the study combined high-throughput TCR immunosequencing, statistical association of individual TCRs with disease status, and machine learning. HLA typing covered class I and class II loci at four-digit resolution. In an earlier analysis of a few hundred of the donors, high-throughput TCR beta sequencing was used to judge whether each TCR beta V gene segment behaved as functional or pseudogenic. Across under 500 genotyped donors of the cohort, an average of about 240,000 unique TCR beta nucleotide sequences per donor were sequenced, and 15% to 20% of those sequences were non-productive. Along with the roughly 710-subject first cohort, a separate validation cohort of over 90 different subjects was used. The later analysis used no new phenotypic data to find candidate immune exposures, relying instead on TCR beta sequences and their occurrence across donors. Approximately 310 gigabases of sequencing data and tens of millions of unique TCR sequences made up an early release that covered approximately 620 HLA-typed donors. The study used immunosequencing to profile the T cell repertoires of hundreds of subjects and linked those repertoires to cytomegalovirus serostatus. Donor age, sex, ethnicity and CMV serostatus were compiled alongside the repertoire data. All discovery cohort repertoires had been generated using a single sequencing platform. Of the 300 to 400 genotyped donors, roughly 85% fell in the genetic ancestry cluster associated with self-reported Caucasian donors. Four to six DR-DQ haplotypes were handled as single units for association and clustering, since linkage in the cohort was strong. A later analysis re-analyzed previously published TCR beta repertoires from roughly 690 donors and added high-resolution HLA genotyping to study TCR occurrence patterns. The number of donors typed differed by locus, with roughly 629-640 for A, B, C, DRB1 and DQB1, around 500 for DQA1, 600 to 610 for DPA1, and approximately 470 for DPB1. The study aimed to test whether signatures of past pathogen exposure could be identified by cataloging public T cell receptors. A later genetic analysis took genome-wide SNP genotypes for 398 of the 666 donors and used that subset as a discovery cohort. Study-wide findings and limitations: According to a later analysis, most CMV-associated TCR beta chains appeared to be HLA-restricted, and the HLA associations seemed to be driven largely by CMV exposure. In a later analysis, TCR association rates were found to vary across HLA loci, with the most associated TCRs seen for DRB1 alleles and the fewest for HLA-C alleles. In an earlier analysis of about 550 of the donors, most TCR beta V segments were observed in productive rearrangements about 87% or about 30% of the time, broadly matching IMGT annotations. Compared with equally common non-associated chains, HLA-associated TCR beta chains in a later analysis were more clonally expanded and had lower generation probabilities. CMV serostatus was the only immune exposure information available for the cohort. Assigning TCR associations to individual alleles was difficult when HLA alleles, especially DR and DQ, strongly co-occurred. Some IMGT-functional V segments, including TRBV6-2 and TRBV6-3, could not be told apart with the 87-base-pair reads, so those segments were excluded. A later analysis associated some 17,000 TCR beta sequences with specific HLA alleles at a false discovery rate of 0.05. A total of fewer than 200 TCR beta chains were listed by the study as associated with cytomegalovirus. A further reported finding was that TCR beta sequences accurately predicted the HLA-A and HLA-B alleles for most subjects in the first cohort. A cluster of highly shared sequence variants was judged likely to be a technical artifact of the sequencing pipeline. HLA typing was unavailable for some donors at each locus, so association tests used only the typed subset. The earlier analysis of about 600 of the donors excluded approximately 17 rarely observed V segments, including chromosome 9 orphons, because counts were too low. Linkage disequilibrium might explain the correlated functional status among segregating V segments, but an unknown experimental factor could not be ruled out. Cytomegalovirus status was reported to be diagnosed by the classifier with high specificity and sensitivity in both the original and validation cohorts. V-gene and J-gene trimming of TCR beta chains was associated with a missense DCLRE1C variant in a later genetic analysis, and the association was replicated in an independent cohort. Three of the identified cytomegalovirus-associated TCR beta chains were confirmed in vitro to be specific for cytomegalovirus antigens. Several of the top co-occurrence clusters appeared to be linked to parvovirus B19, influenza, CMV and Epstein-Barr virus, according to a later analysis. Sequencing depth was assumed to be roughly uniform across donors in the presence/absence analyses, though that assumption may not hold. This cohort had only TCR beta chains sequenced, and the lack of alpha or paired-chain data limited which features could be detected. The authors suggested that the approach could potentially be generalized to other disease states and immunological phenotypes. Most TCR sequences were observed very rarely across donors, whereas some public TCRs were present in many individuals. Compared with the approximately 700-donor mean, donors in an Asian-associated ancestry cluster had fewer N-insertions in productive TCRs, according to a later genetic analysis.

Library method: the immunoSEQ multiplex PCR assay. For the multiplex PCR, a mixture combining 60 forward primers for TCR Vbeta segments and 13 reverse primers for TCR Jbeta segments was used. Amplification of the CDR3 region of rearranged TCR beta genes was performed with a multiplex PCR assay on genomic DNA. Amplified TCR beta libraries were sequenced as 87-base-pair reads on the Illumina HiSeq System. Turning to the authors' computational methods: A later analysis tallied around 87 million unique TCR beta chains across the approximately 670 repertoires, and approximately 9.9 million of those chains were shared by two or more donors. A nearest-neighbor algorithm error-corrected the raw reads and collapsed the reads into unique sequences, merging closely related sequences to remove PCR and sequencing errors. V, D and J gene segments were assigned by aligning CDR3 sequences to IMGT reference sequences. Each retained sequence needed at least a six-nucleotide match to both a V gene segment and a J gene segment. Rearrangements were called productive when the CDR3 lacked stop codons and stayed in frame with V and J; all others were non-productive. Following IMGT convention, CDR3 was defined as the stretch from the second conserved V-encoded cysteine to the conserved J-encoded phenylalanine. In an earlier analysis of around 540 of the donors, sequences lacking an unambiguous match to a single V gene segment were excluded. In an earlier analysis of a few hundred of the donors, V segments were called functional above 56.7% productive rearrangements and were called segregating when the between-donor standard deviation exceeded 5%. To diagnose cytomegalovirus status from the catalog of TCR beta chain sequences, a statistical classification framework was built. In a later analysis, V and J genes were assigned by comparing TCR nucleotide sequences against IMGT/GENE-DB human TR gene sequences. Using the TCRdist pipeline, a later analysis assigned CDR3 sequences along with most-parsimonious VDJ recombination scenarios. In a later analysis, each TCR beta chain was defined by its CDR3 amino acid sequence together with its V-gene family, and reads lacking a unique V-gene family were excluded. As a way to deal with suspected cross-contamination and a sequencing artifact, a later analysis dropped 592 nucleotide sequences that were highly shared and had low generation probability. In a later analysis, a clonal expansion index for each public chain was calculated from normalized within-repertoire ranks of inferred template counts. In a later analysis, generation probabilities were computed with a VDJ recombination model fitted to out-of-frame rearrangements, and the resulting probabilities were checked against IGoR. In a later analysis, hypergeometric tests were used to score TCR-TCR, TCR-HLA and TCR-CMV co-occurrence, with a repertoire-size bias correction applied to TCR pairs. To estimate false discovery rates, a later analysis permuted the HLA or CMV assignments 20 times. In a later analysis, co-occurring TCRs were grouped with DBSCAN, and TCRdist sequence similarity was added when clustering was performed within HLA-allele-positive subsets. Co-occurrence clustering excluded repertoires with fewer than 30,000 or more than 120,000 public chains, plus five with anomalous nucleotide sharing. The table was pulled from immuneACCESS by TCRdb, which kept in-frame rearrangements only. Such tables lose some clones; where checked, under half of the loss comes from unresolved V genes, and the rest has no known cause. For V, J and clone size, that table is used; D and trimming come from the DNA. The sample table contains around 200,000 clones; only one count was recorded for almost 75% of them. 2.5% to 4% of the sample is taken by the ten largest.

A remark on this clone: Its antigen remains undetermined. Per-base qualities were not stored, and no clone one base away is much larger.

Inclusive of the bounding cysteine and phenylalanine, the CDR3 is 15 residues long. The kept DNA is CDR3 alone, 45 bases in frame from the first base. CDR1 is given as SEHNR and CDR2 as FQNEAQ, both from the germline V gene (reference sequence). The germline V and J ends show losses of 3 bases and 5 bases respectively, and no gene match explains 5 bases of the junction. The cohort consisted of hundreds of healthy bone marrow donors. At the time of sampling, every cohort member was nominally healthy, though immune exposures that went unrecorded were likely present. The donor tested CMV seropositive and was one of the 289 seropositive cohort members. Each donor provided a peripheral blood sample, and peripheral blood mononuclear cells were used for TCR beta sequencing. Genomic DNA was extracted from the blood cell samples with the Qiagen DNeasy Blood Extraction Kit.

The TCR sequence derives from a woman younger than 45 in good health and CMV-seropositive. The V gene is TRBV7-9 and the J gene is TRBJ2-5; 11 nucleotides in the junction match TRBD2. The source material was PBMCs. The CDR3 here reads CASSFSLAGDETQYF. In nucleotides, the sequence is TGTGCCAGCAGCTTTTCACTAGCGGGAGACGAGACCCAGTACTTC.